This T cell receptor (beta chain) comes out of a study of T cells in Graves' hyperthyroidism and ophthalmopathy. V lost 1 base and J 1 base, leaving 5 bases between the germline ends. Germline CDR1 and CDR2: SGHNT and YYREEE (reference sequence). The CDR3 runs to 13 residues. What was amplified from RNA transcripts were TCR beta CDR3 regions. HTBI primers drove first-round RT-PCR of the TCR CDR3. MiXCR, applied by TCRdb to the multiplex PCR reads, yields one record per CDR3 protein. The sample carries 300,000 or so distinct CDR3 sequences, roughly 18% recorded once. The sequence was collected from a woman in her 50s with Graves' hyperthyroidism. The rearrangement joins TRBV5-4 to TRBJ1-2; D is undetermined. Material: blood. In DNA, the CDR3 is TGTGCCAGCAGCTTGTCTTTTAACTATGGCTACACCTTC. Its protein is CASSLSFNYGYTF.